These 32 T cell receptor beta chains were sequenced from one sample in a study of cytomegalovirus exposure and HLA in healthy donors. TCRdb's table, derived via immunoSEQ multiplex PCR, lists solely in-frame clones and lacks some. The data show approximately 120,000 clones, with 70% to 90% seen just once and under 2% held by the top ten. Sample: PBMCs. These receptors originate from a woman aged 18-30 years in good health and CMV-seronegative.

This chain connects TRBV5-1 to TRBJ2-5, with TRBD2 identical over 7 bases. The CDR3 has 15 amino acids. The germline CDR1 and CDR2 sequences are SGHRS and YFSETQ. Trimming took 4 bases from V and 2 from J; bases not matched to a gene: 8. The CDR3 coding sequence is TGCGCCAGCAGCGGGGGGGGACTGGCACAAGAGACCCAGTACTTC. It specifies CASSGGGLAQETQYF.

The gene calls are TRBV18 and TRBJ2-1, with TRBD2 identical over 14 bases. The V and J ends lost 0 bases and 7 bases, in that order; junction bases with no gene match: 5. Per the germline V gene, CDR1 is KGHSH and CDR2 is LQKENI. The CDR3 has 17 residues. For the CDR3, the DNA is TGTGCCAGCTCACCACCGATTGGGACTAGCGGGAGTAATGAGCAGTTCTTC. Its translation is CASSPPIGTSGSNEQFF.

The rearrangement joins TRBV18 to TRBJ2-7; D is ambiguous. CDR1 and CDR2 (germline): KGHSH, LQKENI. Trimming took off 3 bases at V and 2 bases at J, with 14 bases between the two ends. This CDR3 is built from 15 residues. CDR3: CASSPPGLDAYEQYF. In DNA, the CDR3 is TGTGCCAGCTCACCTCCAGGCTTAGACGCCTACGAGCAGTACTTC. The whole variable domain, filled in from reference TRBV18 and TRBJ2-7, reads NAGVMQNPRHLVRRRGQEARLRCSPMKGHSHVYWYRQLPEEGLKFMVYLQKENIIDESGMPKERFSAEFPKEGPSILRIQQVVRGDSAAYFCASSPPGLDAYEQYFGPGTRLTVT.

The chain links TRBV7-2 to TRBJ2-7; D is unresolved. This CDR3 is built from 14 residues. Germline CDR1 SGHTA, CDR2 FQGNSA. V was cut by 1 base and J by 6 bases, with 13 bases left in between. The chain's CDR3 is CASSLVASRSEQYF. Here the CDR3 DNA reads TGTGCCAGCAGCTTAGTTGCTAGTAGGTCCGAGCAGTACTTC.

This chain links TRBV7-2 with TRBJ2-5; 12 bases agree with TRBD2. The CDR3 spans 18 residues. In germline, CDR1 is SGHTA, CDR2 FQGNSA. The V and J ends lost 0 bases and 7 bases, in that order; junction bases with no gene match: 12. The CDR3 nucleotides are TGTGCCAGCAGCTTAGCGCTAACGGCTAGCGGGAGGGACGGGACCCAGTACTTC. It codes for CASSLALTASGRDGTQYF.

The rearrangement links TRBV18 to TRBJ1-2, with D unresolved. CDR3 length: 13 amino acids. From germline, CDR1 is KGHSH and CDR2 LQKENI. V was clipped by 2 bases and J by 8 bases, with 12 bases between them. For the CDR3, the DNA is TGTGCCAGCTCACCAAGCGAGGCAAAGGGCTACACCTTC. This sequence encodes CASSPSEAKGYTF.

The chain uses TRBV9 and TRBJ1-3; 7 nucleotides line up with TRBD1. The CDR3 loop spans 15 amino acids. CDR1 SGDLS and CDR2 YYNGEE come from the germline V gene. V trimming: 3 bases; J trimming: 5 bases; junction bases outside the gene matches: 8. The CDR3 DNA is TGTGCCAGCAGCGACGACAGGGTCGATAGAAACACCATATATTTT. Translating it yields CASSDDRVDRNTIYF. The full variable domain, in which reference TRBV9 and TRBJ1-3 provide the parts outside the CDR3, is DSGVTQTPKHLITATGQRVTLRCSPRSGDLSVYWYQQSLDQGLQFLIQYYNGEERAKGNILERFSAQQFPDLHSELNLSSLELGDSALYFCASSDDRVDRNTIYFGEGSWLTVV.

V usage is TRBV7-3 and J usage is TRBJ2-3; D is uncertain. The CDR3 is 15 residues long. Germline V gene lookup returns CDR1 SGHTA and CDR2 FQGTGA. The V and J ends lost 2 bases and 2 bases respectively, with 11 bases between them. CDR3 amino acids: CASSLARQNTDTQYF. CDR3 nucleotide sequence: TGTGCCAGCAGCTTAGCGCGGCAGAACACAGATACGCAGTATTTT. The full variable domain, its missing parts supplied by reference TRBV7-3 and TRBJ2-3, is GAGVSQTPSNKVTEKGKYVELRCDPISGHTALYWYRQSLGQGPEFLIYFQGTGAADDSGLPNDRFFAVRPEGSVSTLKIQRTERGDSAVYLCASSLARQNTDTQYFGPGTRLTVL.

This clone was observed a handful of times. V and J are TRBV27 and TRBJ2-7; 8 positions match TRBD1. The CDR3 loop spans 14 amino acids. Germline CDR1 reads MNHEY; CDR2 reads SMNVEV (reference sequence). V dropped 3 bases and J dropped 3; count of bases not matched to a gene: 4. Here the CDR3 DNA reads TGTGCCAGCAGTTTGCAGGGGGCGAACTACGAGCAGTACTTC. Its translation is CASSLQGANYEQYF.

The gene calls are TRBV5-1 and TRBJ2-2; D may be TRBD2 (5 bases). Germline V gene sequence: CDR1 SGHRS, CDR2 YFSETQ. The CDR3 runs 15 residues. Trimming took off 5 bases at V and 0 bases at J, with 11 bases between the two ends. For the CDR3, the DNA is TGCGCCAGCAGTGTAGCGCTCGCGAACACCGGGGAGCTGTTTTTT. This encodes CASSVALANTGELFF.

The gene calls are TRBV6-1 and TRBJ2-7, with 10 bases lining up with TRBD2. The CDR3 consists of 14 residues. Germline assignment: CDR1 MNHNS and CDR2 SASEGT. The V gene end was trimmed by 5 bases and the J gene end by 3 bases; junction bases not matched to a gene: 4. The CDR3 is CASSLGLADYEQYF. The CDR3 DNA follows: TGTGCCAGCAGTCTCGGACTAGCGGACTACGAGCAGTACTTC.

The chain couples TRBV6-5 to TRBJ1-3, with 7 nucleotides matching TRBD1. Germline CDR1 reads MNHEY; CDR2 reads SVGAGI. The CDR3 runs 15 residues. After removal of 5 bases from V and 0 bases from J, the junction contained 4 bases not matched to a gene. CDR3 coding DNA: TGTGCCAGCAGTCCCCGGACAGGCTCTGGAAACACCATATATTTT. Translation: CASSPRTGSGNTIYF.

The gene calls are TRBV7-2 and TRBJ2-2; D uncertain. V was shortened by 2 bases and J by 6 bases, with 7 bases between the two germline ends. CDR1 is SGHTA and CDR2 is FQGNSA in the germline V gene. There are 13 residues in the CDR3. This CDR3 reads CASSLLLAGELFF. DNA for the CDR3: TGTGCCAGCAGCTTACTCTTAGCCGGGGAGCTGTTTTTT.

The chain uses TRBV5-1 and TRBJ2-2; 10 bases are a match to TRBD2. Germline loops: CDR1 SGHRS, CDR2 YFSETQ. The trim removed 7 bases at V and 1 base at J, leaving 4 bases unmatched. This CDR3 has 15 amino acids. CDR3 protein: CASLAGAGNTGELFF. The CDR3 DNA follows: TGCGCCAGCCTAGCGGGAGCGGGGAACACCGGGGAGCTGTTTTTT.

V usage is TRBV15 and J usage is TRBJ1-5; maybe TRBD1 (5 bases). From germline, CDR1 is LNHNV and CDR2 YYDKDF (reference sequence). The V gene lost 0 bases and the J gene lost 7 bases, with 13 bases spanning the gap. This CDR3 region has 15 residues. CDR3 DNA sequence: TGTGCCACCAGCAGAGATATGGGGCTACGACAGCCCCAGCATTTT. As protein: CATSRDMGLRQPQHF.

V and J are TRBV28 and TRBJ2-5, with 13 bases lining up with TRBD2. This CDR3 region has 15 residues. Germline V gene data show CDR1 as MDHEN and CDR2 as SYDVKM. With V trimmed by 6 bases and J by 5 bases, 6 bases remained unmatched. The CDR3 spells CASRPGLAGDETQYF. The CDR3 DNA sequence: TGTGCCAGCAGACCTGGACTAGCGGGAGACGAGACCCAGTACTTC.

J is TRBJ2-3 and V is TRBV12-5; 7 bases are shared with TRBD1. Germline CDR1 is LGHNT and CDR2 is FRNRAP. J was trimmed by 5 bases and V by 6 bases; bases with no gene match: 5. This CDR3 region has 13 residues. The CDR3 spells CASGPGGGDTQYF. The CDR3 DNA follows: TGTGCTAGTGGCCCAGGGGGTGGAGATACGCAGTATTTT.

The V gene is TRBV27, the J gene TRBJ1-2; D unclear. The CDR3 has 13 amino acids. Trimming took 5 bases from V and 0 from J, leaving 7 bases between them. Germline V CDR1 and CDR2: MNHEY, SMNVEV (reference sequence). The CDR3 DNA reads TGTGCCAGCAGTCATCGGGCTAACTATGGCTACACCTTC. This gives the protein CASSHRANYGYTF.

The J gene is TRBJ2-1, the V gene TRBV2; D remains ambiguous. The V gene's germline CDR1 is SNHLY and CDR2 FYNNEI. The CDR3 consists of 11 residues. Trimming shortened V by 2 bases and J by 12 bases, and 8 bases separated the two germline ends. CDR3 sequence (DNA): TGTGCCAGCAGTGAAACCCCTAGGCAGTTCTTC. Residues: CASSETPRQFF.

Remarks on this clone: Distinct nucleotide sequences in the sample also encode this CDR3. The chain combines TRBV5-4 with TRBJ2-1, with 7 bases matching TRBD2. Looked up from germline, CDR1 is SGHNT and CDR2 is YYREEE (reference sequence). V was pared by 4 bases and J by 0 bases, with 4 bases of the junction left unmatched. The CDR3 length is 15 residues. The CDR3 protein is CASSPGGSSYNEQFF. The CDR3 DNA sequence: TGTGCCAGCAGCCCCGGGGGGAGCTCCTACAATGAGCAGTTCTTC.

The gene calls are TRBV28 and TRBJ1-1, with a possible D match to TRBD1 (5 bases). The V and J ends lost 8 bases and 7 bases respectively, with 14 bases between them. The germline V gene encodes CDR1 MDHEN and CDR2 SYDVKM. The CDR3 length is 12 residues. CDR3 in amino acids: CASQGLRIEAFF. CDR3 nucleotides: TGTGCCAGCCAGGGTCTACGCATTGAAGCTTTCTTT.

This chain links TRBV19 with TRBJ1-5; D might be TRBD1 (5 bases). V lost 2 bases, J lost 0 bases, and 20 bases lay in between. The CDR3 spans 19 residues. Germline V gives CDR1 LNHDA, CDR2 SQIVND (reference sequence). CDR3 sequence reads: CASSIRRLGTTSSNQPQHF. The CDR3 DNA sequence: TGTGCCAGTAGTATACGCCGACTCGGGACTACGTCTAGCAATCAGCCCCAGCATTTT.

V gene TRBV4-1 combines with J gene TRBJ2-1, with TRBD2 matching over 10 bases. V was pared by 2 bases and J by 0 bases, with 10 bases of the junction left unmatched. The CDR3 has 19 residues. Germline lookup yields CDR1 MGHRA and CDR2 YSYEKL. CDR3 coding DNA: TGCGCCAGCAGCCAAACACACCCGGGACTAGCGACCTCCTACAATGAGCAGTTCTTC. Its translation: CASSQTHPGLATSYNEQFF.

The chain employs TRBV9 and TRBJ2-7; D possibly corresponds to TRBD2 (6 bases). CDR1 and CDR2 from the germline V gene are SGDLS and YYNGEE. Trimming removed 2 bases at V and 0 bases at J, with 12 bases between. This CDR3 contains 15 residues. CDR3 DNA: TGTGCCAGCAGCGTGGGCGGGACGAGCTCCTACGAGCAGTACTTC. As protein: CASSVGGTSSYEQYF.

This clone was recorded a few times. The chain has TRBV5-1 and TRBJ2-1; maybe TRBD1 (5 bases). The ends were cut back, 3 bases at V and 3 bases at J, with 7 bases in the middle. The CDR3 sequence is 13 residues long. Germline-derived CDR1 and CDR2 are SGHRS and YFSETQ. Here the CDR3 reads CASSSDNYNEQFF. CDR3 sequence (DNA): TGCGCCAGCAGCTCGGACAACTACAATGAGCAGTTCTTC.

The chain carries TRBV5-5 and TRBJ2-3; tentative D call: TRBD1 (6 bases). The CDR3 consists of 15 residues. Trimming took 2 bases from V and 4 from J, leaving 14 bases between them. Germline assignment: CDR1 SGHKS and CDR2 YYEKEE (reference sequence). The DNA of the CDR3 is TGTGCCAGCAGCTTACGTCAGGGGATATCAGATACGCAGTATTTT. As protein: CASSLRQGISDTQYF.

The J gene is TRBJ1-1, the V gene TRBV5-4; the D gene is possibly TRBD1 (5 bases). The V end was cut by 4 bases, the J end by 4 bases, with 8 bases between. CDR1 and CDR2 (germline): SGHNT, YYREEE (reference sequence). The CDR3 covers 12 residues. CDR3 residues: CASSADTTEAFF. CDR3 DNA: TGTGCCAGCAGCGCGGACACCACTGAAGCTTTCTTT.

DNA for the CDR3: TGTGCCAGCGGGGGACAGGTGCTGAACACCGGGGAGCTGTTTTTT. Its protein product is CASGGQVLNTGELFF. This chain uses TRBV7-2 with TRBJ2-2; 8 nucleotides line up with TRBD1. Trimming removed 8 bases from V and 1 base from J; junction bases left unmatched: 6. In germline, CDR1 is SGHTA, CDR2 FQGNSA. CDR3 length: 15 amino acids.

This chain joins TRBV30 and TRBJ2-5; D remains ambiguous. The CDR3 covers 13 residues. V was trimmed by 0 bases and J by 5 bases, leaving 10 bases between them. Germline-derived CDR1 and CDR2 are GTSNPN and SVGIG (reference sequence). CDR3 residues: CAWSVRIAETQYF. The CDR3 nucleotides read TGTGCCTGGAGTGTAAGGATAGCTGAGACCCAGTACTTC. The full variable domain, rest sourced from reference TRBV30 and TRBJ2-5, is SQTIHQWPATLVQPVGSPLSLECTVEGTSNPNLYWYRQAAGRGLQLLFYSVGIGQISSEVPQNLSASRPQDRQFILSSKKLLLSDSGFYLCAWSVRIAETQYFGPGTRLLVL.

Only one count was recorded for this clone. The chain employs TRBV5-6 and TRBJ1-2; D unclear. The CDR3 covers 14 residues. Germline CDR1 and CDR2: SGHDT and YYEEEE. V lost 2 bases and J lost 7, with 15 bases in between. CDR3 in DNA: TGTGCCAGCAGCTTCTTGGTAGACATGCCTGGCTACACCTTC. It translates to CASSFLVDMPGYTF.

This chain connects TRBV7-2 to TRBJ2-5; D remains unclear. The CDR3 runs 15 residues. The V gene's germline CDR1 is SGHTA and CDR2 FQGNSA. V shed 1 base and J shed 1 base, with 10 bases lying between them. CDR3 sequence reads: CASSLGLSLQETQYF. The CDR3 DNA is TGTGCCAGCAGCTTAGGACTTAGCCTCCAAGAGACCCAGTACTTC.

Of note for this clone: A much larger clone sits a single nucleotide away, making a read error possible. The V and J genes are TRBV2 and TRBJ2-7; 10 bases line up with TRBD1. The CDR3 is made up of 14 amino acids. In germline, CDR1 is SNHLY, CDR2 FYNNEI. The CDR3 spells CVSTRTGGSYEQYF. In DNA form, the CDR3 reads TGTGTCAGCACTCGGACAGGGGGCTCCTACGAGCAGTACTTC.